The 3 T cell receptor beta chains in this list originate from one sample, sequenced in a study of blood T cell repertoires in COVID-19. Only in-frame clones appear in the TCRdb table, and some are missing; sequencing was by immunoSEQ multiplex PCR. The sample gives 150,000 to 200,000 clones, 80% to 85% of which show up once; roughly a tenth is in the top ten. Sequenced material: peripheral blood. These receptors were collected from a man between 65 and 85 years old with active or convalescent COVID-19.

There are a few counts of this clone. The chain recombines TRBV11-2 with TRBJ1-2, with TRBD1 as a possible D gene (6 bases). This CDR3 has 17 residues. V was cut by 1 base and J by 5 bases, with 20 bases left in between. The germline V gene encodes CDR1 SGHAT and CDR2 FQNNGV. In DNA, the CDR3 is TGTGCCAGCAGCTTAGTGGGGGCGCCCATGACGTCGTATGGCTACACCTTC. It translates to CASSLVGAPMTSYGYTF.

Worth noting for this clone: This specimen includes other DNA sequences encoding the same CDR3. CDR3 nucleotide sequence: TGCGCCAGCAGCTTGGGAGGGAACGGTGGCTACACCTTC. This codes for CASSLGGNGGYTF. V is TRBV5-1 and J is TRBJ1-2; no clear D. CDR1 is SGHRS and CDR2 is YFSETQ in the germline V gene. The CDR3 sequence is 13 residues long. Trimming pared 0 bases from V and 7 bases from J, leaving 10 bases between.

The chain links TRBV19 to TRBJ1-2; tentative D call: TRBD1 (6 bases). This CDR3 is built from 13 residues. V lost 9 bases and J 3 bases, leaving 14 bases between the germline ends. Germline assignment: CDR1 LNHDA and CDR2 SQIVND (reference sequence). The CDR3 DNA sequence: TGTGCCAGCGACAGGCTAGAGGACTATGGCTACACCTTC. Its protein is CASDRLEDYGYTF.